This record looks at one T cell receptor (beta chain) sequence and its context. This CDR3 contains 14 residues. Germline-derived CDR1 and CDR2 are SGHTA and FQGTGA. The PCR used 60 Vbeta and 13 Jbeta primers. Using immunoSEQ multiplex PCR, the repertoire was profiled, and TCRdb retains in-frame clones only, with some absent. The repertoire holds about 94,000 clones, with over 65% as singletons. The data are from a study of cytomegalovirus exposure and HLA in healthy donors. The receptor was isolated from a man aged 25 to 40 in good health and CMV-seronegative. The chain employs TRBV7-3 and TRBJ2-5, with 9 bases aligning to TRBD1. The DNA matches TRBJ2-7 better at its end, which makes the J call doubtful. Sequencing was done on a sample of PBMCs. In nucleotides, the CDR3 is TGTGCCAGCAGCTTAGGGACAGGGCCCTACGAGCAGTACTTC. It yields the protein CASSLGTGPYEQYF.